The 3 T cell receptor beta chains in this list originate from one sample, sequenced in a study of T-cell memory formation after mild COVID-19. TCRdb independently ran MiXCR on the 5' RACE reads; one entry per CDR3 protein. The sample shows 140,000 to 150,000 distinct CDR3 sequences, approximately 26% of them seen only once. The specimen sequenced was PBMCs or a T cell subset sorted from them (not recorded which). Source of these receptors: an adult woman who had mild COVID-19 (a few samples of this study predate the infection). Cell type and time point are not known.

This chain joins TRBV3-1 and TRBJ1-2; 7 bases agree with TRBD1. This CDR3 region has 17 residues. Germline values: CDR1 LGHDT, CDR2 YNNKEL (reference sequence). V was pared by 4 bases and J by 5 bases, with 16 bases of the junction left unmatched. The CDR3 here is CASSRGQLVNSKYGYTF. In nucleotides, the CDR3 is TGTGCCAGCAGCCGGGGACAGCTCGTCAACTCGAAATATGGCTACACCTTC.

The genes are TRBV20-1 and TRBJ2-3; 8 bases line up with TRBD2. Germline lookup yields CDR1 DFQATT and CDR2 SNEGSKA (reference sequence). V shed 2 bases, J shed 6 bases, and the junction held 10 bases outside the gene matches. The length of the CDR3 is 15 residues. Written as DNA, the CDR3 is TGCAGTGCTAGACGGTCGGGAGGGCCAAGGGATACGCAGTATTTT. This gives the protein CSARRSGGPRDTQYF.

This clonotype occurred a few times. The chain employs TRBV5-1 and TRBJ2-2; D ambiguous. This CDR3 region has 14 residues. V was pared by 0 bases and J by 7 bases, with 10 bases between. Per the germline V gene, CDR1 is SGHRS and CDR2 is YFSETQ. The chain's CDR3 is CASSLGVIDGELFF. The CDR3 DNA is TGCGCCAGCAGCTTGGGGGTGATCGACGGGGAGCTGTTTTTT.